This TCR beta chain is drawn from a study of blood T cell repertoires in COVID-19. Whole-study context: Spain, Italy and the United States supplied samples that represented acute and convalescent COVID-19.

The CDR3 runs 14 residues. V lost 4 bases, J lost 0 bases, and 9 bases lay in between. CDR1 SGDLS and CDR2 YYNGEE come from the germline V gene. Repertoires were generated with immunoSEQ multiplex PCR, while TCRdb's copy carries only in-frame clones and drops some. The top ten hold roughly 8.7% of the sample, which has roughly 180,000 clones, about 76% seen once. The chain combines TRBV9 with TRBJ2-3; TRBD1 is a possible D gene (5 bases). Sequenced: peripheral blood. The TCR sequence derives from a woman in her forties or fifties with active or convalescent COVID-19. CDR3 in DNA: TGTGCCAGCAGCCTACGACAGAGCACAGATACGCAGTATTTT. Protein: CASSLRQSTDTQYF. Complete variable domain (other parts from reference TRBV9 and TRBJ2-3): DSGVTQTPKHLITATGQRVTLRCSPRSGDLSVYWYQQSLDQGLQFLIQYYNGEERAKGNILERFSAQQFPDLHSELNLSSLELGDSALYFCASSLRQSTDTQYFGPGTRLTVL.